Described below is a single T cell receptor (beta chain) sequence and its context. What it binds is unknown. The second PCR ran roughly 7 to 12 cycles with a sample-barcoded 5' primer and J-beta primers. A tag from a template-switch adaptor with 12 random nucleotides marked each cDNA molecule. Every individual sample yielded 2.5 million or more paired-end reads (each containing CDR3). TCRdb itself ran the 5' RACE reads through MiXCR, one entry per CDR3 protein. The table lists over 950,000 distinct CDR3 sequences, approximately 38% of them singletons. These data are taken from a study of blood T cells in healthy people across ages. Study results and caveats: It was the long-lived donors that had more naive CD4+ cells and higher diversity than aged donors.

Sequenced sample: blood. This receptor was taken from a man between 18 and 35 years old in good health.

CDR3 DNA sequence: TGTGCCAGCAGTAGCCGGGACAGGGTCAACATTCAGTACTTC. Its protein product is CASSSRDRVNIQYF. V is TRBV27 and J is TRBJ2-4, with 9 bases fitting TRBD1. This CDR3 contains 14 residues. Germline lookup yields CDR1 MNHEY and CDR2 SMNVEV (reference sequence). V dropped 5 bases and J dropped 7; count of bases not matched to a gene: 6.